The sequence of this T cell receptor (beta chain) was determined in a study of T-cell memory formation after mild COVID-19 (dated by TCRdb to about 2021). Notes on the research overall: Most TCR sequence clusters were specific to one of the two donors. In two donors, T-cell clones that expanded and contracted after mild COVID-19 were followed by sequencing TCRalpha and TCRbeta repertoires longitudinally. The cohort was made up of two young adult volunteers, one female and one male, who were previously healthy.

Results the study describes overall, beyond this receptor: SARS-CoV-2 specificity was not confirmed for the second-wave clones peaking on day 37. From day 15 to 85, contracting clones showed balanced CD4/CD8 phenotypes, whereas a second wave of clones that expanded from day 15 to 37 leaned towards CD4+. The detection of some responding clones in pre-infection memory suggests that pre-existing cross-reactive memory T cells joined the SARS-CoV-2 response. The study included only a couple of mild cases, and larger cohorts that include severe cases with pre-infection samples were judged to be necessary. Contracting CD4+ clones appeared mostly in the CM and EM memory subsets, whereas CD8+ clones were enriched in EMRA.

The instrument was an Illumina NovaSeq 6000. TCRalpha and TCRbeta cDNA libraries were constructed by 5'RACE with constant-segment primers, with sample barcodes and unique molecular identifiers being introduced. RNA was extracted from every sample with Trizol reagent. Library amplification was performed in two PCR steps, and a second sample barcode and Illumina TruSeq adapters were introduced in the second step. Sequencing of libraries was performed on an Illumina NovaSeq with 2 x 150 bp paired-end reads. In the original analysis: The reads were demultiplexed and collapsed into UMI-guided consensus sequences using migec v1.2.7. Using mixcr v2.1.11, UMI consensuses were aligned to TRA and TRB V and J templates and then assembled into clonotypes. Expanded or contracted clonotypes were those called significant by both edgeR and NoisET, with noise models trained on biological replicates. For edgeR calls, a false discovery rate-adjusted p below 0.01 and a log2 fold-change threshold of 1 were applied. As an exploratory analysis of dynamics, PCA with hierarchical clustering was applied to max-normalized trajectories of the 1000 most abundant clonotypes. The CD4 or CD8 phenotype of responding clones was assigned using the separately sequenced CD4+ and CD8+ repertoires. Using fastp at Q25 and MiXCR, TCRdb reprocessed the public reads and kept productive beta chains. Identical CDR3 protein sequences are pooled into one entry, listed with their most common genes and DNA. These V and J calls are TCRdb output, not the study's own analysis. The sample records 340,000 or so distinct CDR3 sequences, over 10% of which are singletons. The top ten clonotypes cover about 20% of the sample.

PBMCs were isolated by Ficoll-Paque density gradient centrifugation. Details on this clonotype: Its antigen target is currently unknown. Base quality data are lacking; no much larger clone is found one base away.

The CDR3 runs 12 amino acids, cysteine and phenylalanine included. Only CDR3 DNA remains: 36 bases, in frame from the first base. V and J are truncated by 6 bases and 6 bases respectively, leaving an intervening sequence of 10 bases. The germline V gene yields SGHAT for CDR1 and FQNNGV for CDR2. This clonotype was sampled from a man younger than 35 who had mild COVID-19 (a few samples of this study predate the infection). The sample titles of this study are shuffled in the database, so cell type and time point are left out; the donor was told from shared clones. The specimen sequenced was PBMCs or a T cell subset sorted from them (not recorded which). Recombination linked TRBV11-2 to TRBJ2-3; the D call could be TRBD1 or TRBD2, with each sharing 6 bases. The nucleotide sequence reads as follows: TGTGCCAGCAGGAAAGGGGGGGATACGCAGTATTTT. This yields the protein CASRKGGDTQYF.